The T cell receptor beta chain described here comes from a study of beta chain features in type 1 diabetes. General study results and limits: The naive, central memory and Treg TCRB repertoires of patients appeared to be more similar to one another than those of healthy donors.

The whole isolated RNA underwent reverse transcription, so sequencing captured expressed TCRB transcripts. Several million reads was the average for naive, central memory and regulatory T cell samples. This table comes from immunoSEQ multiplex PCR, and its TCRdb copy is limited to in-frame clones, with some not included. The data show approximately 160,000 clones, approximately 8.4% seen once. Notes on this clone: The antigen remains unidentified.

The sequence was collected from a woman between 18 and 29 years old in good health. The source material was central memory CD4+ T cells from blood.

CDR3 DNA: TGTGCCAGCACCTTCGGGGGTAGTCAGCCCCAGCATTTT. Its translation: CASTFGGSQPQHF. The V and J genes are TRBV7-8 and TRBJ1-5; perhaps TRBD1 as D (5 bases). The germline gives CDR1 SGHVS, CDR2 FQNEAQ. The CDR3 is 13 residues long. The V gene lost 7 bases and the J gene lost 6 bases, with 13 bases spanning the gap.